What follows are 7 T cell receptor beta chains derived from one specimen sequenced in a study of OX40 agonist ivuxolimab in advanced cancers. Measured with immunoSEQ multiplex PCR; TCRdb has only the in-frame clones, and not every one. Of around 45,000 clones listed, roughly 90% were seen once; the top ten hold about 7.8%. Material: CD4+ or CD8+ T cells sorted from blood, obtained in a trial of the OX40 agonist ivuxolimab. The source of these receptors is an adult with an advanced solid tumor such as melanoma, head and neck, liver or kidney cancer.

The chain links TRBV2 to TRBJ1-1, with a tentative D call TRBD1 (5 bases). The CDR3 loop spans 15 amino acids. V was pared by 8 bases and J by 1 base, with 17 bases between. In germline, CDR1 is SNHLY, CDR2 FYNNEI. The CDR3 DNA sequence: TGTGCCAGCGCCGGACCCCAGGGTGGGAACACTGAAGCTTTCTTT. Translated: CASAGPQGGNTEAFF.

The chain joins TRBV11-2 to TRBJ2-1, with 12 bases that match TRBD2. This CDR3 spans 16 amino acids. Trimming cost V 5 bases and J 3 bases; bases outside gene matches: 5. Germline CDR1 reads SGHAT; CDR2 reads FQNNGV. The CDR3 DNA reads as TGTGCCAGCAGCCCCCCTAGCGGGAGGGTCTACAATGAGCAGTTCTTC. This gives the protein CASSPPSGRVYNEQFF.

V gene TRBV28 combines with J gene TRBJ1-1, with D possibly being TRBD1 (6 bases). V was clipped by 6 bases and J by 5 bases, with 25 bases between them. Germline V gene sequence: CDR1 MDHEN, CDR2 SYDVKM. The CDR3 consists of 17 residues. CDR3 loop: CASSPYPNSGERTEAFF. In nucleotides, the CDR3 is TGTGCCAGCAGCCCATACCCAAATTCAGGGGAGAGGACTGAAGCTTTCTTT.

The CDR3 region has the DNA TGTGCCAGCAGCTCGTCCCCGGTCTCAGGCTATGGCTACACCTTC. It is translated as CASSSSPVSGYGYTF. The chain carries TRBV7-2 and TRBJ1-2; D remains ambiguous. Germline CDR1 and CDR2: SGHTA and FQGNSA. The CDR3 runs 15 residues. V lost 4 bases to trimming and J lost 4 bases, with 16 bases between them.

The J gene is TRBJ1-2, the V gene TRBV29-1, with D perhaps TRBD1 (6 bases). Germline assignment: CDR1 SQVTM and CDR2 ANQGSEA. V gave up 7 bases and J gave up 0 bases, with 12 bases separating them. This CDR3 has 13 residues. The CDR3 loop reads CSAATGANYGYTF. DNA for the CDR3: TGCAGCGCCGCGACAGGAGCTAACTATGGCTACACCTTC.

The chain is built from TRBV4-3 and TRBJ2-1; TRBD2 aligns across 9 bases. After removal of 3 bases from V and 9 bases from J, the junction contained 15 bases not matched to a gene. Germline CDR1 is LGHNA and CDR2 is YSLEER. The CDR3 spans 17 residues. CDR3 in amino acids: CASSHPQSSGRIAEQFF. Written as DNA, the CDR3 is TGCGCCAGCAGCCACCCTCAGAGTAGCGGGAGAATAGCTGAGCAGTTCTTC.

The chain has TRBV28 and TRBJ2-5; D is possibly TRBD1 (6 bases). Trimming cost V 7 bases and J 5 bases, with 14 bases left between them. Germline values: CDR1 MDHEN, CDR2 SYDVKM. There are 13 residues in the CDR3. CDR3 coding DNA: TGTGCCAGCACCTTGGGACATCCGGAGACCCAGTACTTC. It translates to CASTLGHPETQYF.